This T cell receptor beta chain was sequenced during a study of long-term antiretroviral therapy in people with HIV. Study results and caveats: Data on ART adherence, viral resistance or therapy changes were unavailable. The range of CDR3 lengths in HIV repertoires proved narrower than that found in controls.

CDR3 length: 13 residues. Between the trimmed V and J ends, which lost 1 base and 6 bases, there was a span of 9 bases. Germline loops: CDR1 SGHTA, CDR2 FQGTGA. To note about this clone: What it binds is unknown.

Sequencing relied on immunoSEQ assay v3.0, run at survey level. Samples were sequenced targeting roughly 40,000-50,000 T-cell genomes each. TCRdb keeps only in-frame clones here, not all; method: immunoSEQ multiplex PCR. Of 40,000 to 50,000 clones listed, 94% are singletons. Sequencing was performed on unsorted PBMCs, taken about 9 years after starting antiretroviral therapy. This chain uses TRBV7-3 with TRBJ1-1; D not certain. The TCR originated in a man aged 25-40 years with HIV. The CDR3 region is CASSLRNEAEAFF. The CDR3 nucleotides are TGTGCCAGCAGCTTAAGAAACGAGGCTGAAGCTTTCTTT.